The 17 T cell receptor beta chains presented below share a single source sample, sequenced in a study of T cell changes during pregnancy in multiple sclerosis. The protocol was immunoSEQ multiplex PCR, while the TCRdb copy is restricted to in-frame clones and leaves out a portion. Altogether around 71,000 clones are present, over 85% being singletons, with the ten largest covering about 1%. Source: peripheral blood, taken in the third trimester of pregnancy. All receptors come from a female donor with multiple sclerosis, enrolled in a pregnancy study.

The chain links TRBV7-9 to TRBJ1-1; D ambiguous. Germline CDR1 SEHNR, CDR2 FQNEAQ (reference sequence). V lost 4 bases and J lost 4, with 10 bases in between. The CDR3 has 13 residues. CDR3 protein: CASSSLETTEAFF. The DNA for the CDR3 is TGTGCCAGCAGCTCGTTGGAGACCACTGAAGCTTTCTTT.

The chain links TRBV7-2 to TRBJ2-3, with 9 bases aligning to TRBD2. J gave up 0 bases and V 4 bases, and 5 bases lay outside the gene matches. The CDR3 sequence is 16 residues long. Looked up from germline, CDR1 is SGHTA and CDR2 is FQGNSA. The CDR3 loop is CASSSQREVSTDTQYF. CDR3 in DNA: TGTGCCAGCAGCTCTCAGCGGGAGGTTAGCACAGATACGCAGTATTTT.

This clone was observed once. The chain joins TRBV6-6 to TRBJ1-2, with 7 nucleotides matching TRBD1. Per germline, CDR1 MNHNY and CDR2 SVGAGI (reference sequence). This CDR3 comprises 12 residues. The J segment lost 8 bases and the V segment lost 6 bases, leaving 6 bases of the junction unmatched. CDR3: CASSGTVDGYTF. The CDR3 coding sequence is TGTGCCAGCAGCGGGACAGTCGACGGCTACACCTTC.

The rearrangement links TRBV28 to TRBJ2-2; D uncertain. Per germline, CDR1 MDHEN and CDR2 SYDVKM. Between the trimmed V and J ends, which lost 1 base and 6 bases, there was a span of 3 bases. This CDR3 has 12 residues. The CDR3 here is CASSLFAGELFF. In nucleotides, the CDR3 is TGTGCCAGCAGTTTATTCGCCGGGGAGCTGTTTTTT.

DNA for the CDR3: TGCACCAGCAGCCCAGAGCCCCAGGGGGAAGATCAGCCCCAGCATTTT. It encodes CTSSPEPQGEDQPQHF. The V gene is TRBV1, the J gene TRBJ1-5; the table's D call, TRBD1, was not checked against the DNA. TRBV1 is reported as a pseudogene. The CDR3 sequence is 16 residues long.

This sequence joins TRBV27 and TRBJ2-7, with D perhaps matching TRBD2 (6 bases). CDR3 length: 16 amino acids. Germline V gene sequence: CDR1 MNHEY, CDR2 SMNVEV (reference sequence). V gave up 2 bases and J gave up 0 bases, with 14 bases separating them. CDR3 residues: CASSLRGTDSSYEQYF. The CDR3 coding sequence is TGTGCCAGCAGTTTACGGGGGACGGATAGCTCCTACGAGCAGTACTTC.

Regarding this clone: Other DNA sequences within the sample encode an identical CDR3. This rearrangement joins TRBV2 to TRBJ1-2; 12 bases map to TRBD1. There are 14 residues in the CDR3. The J segment lost 8 bases and the V segment lost 9 bases, leaving 10 bases of the junction unmatched. In germline, CDR1 is SNHLY, CDR2 FYNNEI. The CDR3 DNA is TGTGCCAGTAGGGGACAGGGGGCCGGGAAGGGCTACACCTTC. This gives the protein CASRGQGAGKGYTF. The entire variable domain, with the rest obtained from reference TRBV2 and TRBJ1-2, is as follows: EPEVTQTPSHQVTQMGQEVILRCVPISNHLYFYWYRQILGQKVEFLVSFYNNEISEKSEIFDDQFSVERPDGSNFTLKIRSTKLEDSAMYFCASRGQGAGKGYTFGSGTRLTVV.

The genes are TRBV6-1 and TRBJ2-3, with 9 bases fitting TRBD2. This CDR3 comprises 17 residues. The ends lost 3 bases at V and 5 bases at J; junction bases unmatched: 12. CDR1 and CDR2 (germline): MNHNS, SASEGT. The CDR3 reads CASSDPSSGTWIDTQYF. The CDR3 DNA is TGTGCCAGCAGTGACCCGTCTAGCGGGACGTGGATAGATACGCAGTATTTT.

V gene TRBV9 combines with J gene TRBJ2-1; 7 nucleotides line up with TRBD1. Germline-derived CDR1 and CDR2 are SGDLS and YYNGEE. Germline trimming cut 0 bases from V and 7 bases from J; bases unmatched to any gene: 7. The CDR3 covers 15 residues. For the CDR3, the DNA is TGTGCCAGCAGCGTAGAACCGCTCAGGGGGAATGAGCAGTTCTTC. It encodes CASSVEPLRGNEQFF.

The gene calls are TRBV30 and TRBJ1-5; D ambiguous. CDR1 and CDR2 (germline): GTSNPN, SVGIG (reference sequence). The CDR3 has 14 amino acids. V shed 4 bases and J shed 0 bases, with 10 bases lying between them. DNA of the CDR3: TGTGCCTGGACCATGGGCCCTAGCAATCAGCCCCAGCATTTT. This codes for CAWTMGPSNQPQHF.

The CDR3 coding sequence is TGTGCCAGCAGTGAACCCCTAGCATACGAGCAGTACTTC. Translation: CASSEPLAYEQYF. The V call is TRBV6-1, the J call TRBJ2-7; a possible D gene is TRBD2 (5 bases). CDR3 size: 13 residues. V shed 2 bases and J shed 4 bases, with 9 bases lying between them. CDR1 is MNHNS and CDR2 is SASEGT in the germline V gene.

V and J are TRBV7-2 and TRBJ2-6; 8 bases are a match to TRBD1. This CDR3 has 19 residues. V was clipped by 7 bases and J by 0 bases; unmatched bases: 14. The germline gives CDR1 SGHTA, CDR2 FQGNSA. The CDR3 sequence: CASILGSGQVNSGANVLTF. In DNA form, the CDR3 reads TGTGCCAGCATCCTGGGGTCGGGACAGGTCAACTCTGGGGCCAACGTCCTGACTTTC. Using reference TRBV7-2 and TRBJ2-6 for the parts outside the CDR3, the full variable domain is GAGVSQSPSNKVTEKGKDVELRCDPISGHTALYWYRQSLGQGLEFLIYFQGNSAPDKSGLPSDRFSAERTGGSVSTLTIQRTQQEDSAVYLCASILGSGQVNSGANVLTFGAGSRLTVL.

J is TRBJ2-1 and V is TRBV28; 10 bases fit TRBD2. The CDR3 has 15 residues. With V trimmed by 5 bases and J by 3 bases, 4 bases remained unmatched. The V gene's germline CDR1 is MDHEN and CDR2 SYDVKM. The CDR3: CASSVWTSGYNEQFF. For the CDR3, the DNA is TGTGCCAGCAGTGTTTGGACTAGCGGCTACAATGAGCAGTTCTTC.

The rearrangement links TRBV27 to TRBJ2-7; maybe TRBD2 (6 bases). Germline CDR1 and CDR2: MNHEY and SMNVEV (reference sequence). The CDR3 runs to 16 residues. Trimming stripped 5 bases from V and 6 bases from J, with 23 bases between. The DNA for the CDR3 is TGTGCCAGCAGTAATTATTGGAGGGAGATAGTCCGCGAGCAGTACTTC. It specifies CASSNYWREIVREQYF.

The chain recombines TRBV28 with TRBJ2-7, with 7 bases matching TRBD2. V trimming: 2 bases; J trimming: 4 bases; junction bases outside the gene matches: 11. Germline V CDR1 and CDR2: MDHEN, SYDVKM. The CDR3 totals 16 residues. This CDR3 is CASSLSVGEGRYEQYF. The CDR3, as DNA: TGTGCCAGCAGTTTAAGTGTGGGGGAGGGCCGGTACGAGCAGTACTTC.

This chain uses TRBV29-1 with TRBJ2-7; 14 bases are shared with TRBD2. The CDR3 is made up of 16 amino acids. V lost 3 bases and J lost 3; bases outside the gene matches: 7. CDR1 and CDR2 (germline): SQVTM, ANQGSEA. CDR3 amino acids: CSVEGDGTSGGYEQYF. The CDR3 DNA reads TGCAGCGTTGAGGGGGACGGGACTAGCGGGGGCTACGAGCAGTACTTC.

The chain links TRBV9 to TRBJ1-2; D is undetermined. Trimming removed 5 bases at V and 0 bases at J, with 8 bases between. There are 13 residues in the CDR3. The germline V gene encodes CDR1 SGDLS and CDR2 YYNGEE. The CDR3 bases are TGTGCCAGCAGGGCCGGAGCTAACTATGGCTACACCTTC. It specifies CASRAGANYGYTF.